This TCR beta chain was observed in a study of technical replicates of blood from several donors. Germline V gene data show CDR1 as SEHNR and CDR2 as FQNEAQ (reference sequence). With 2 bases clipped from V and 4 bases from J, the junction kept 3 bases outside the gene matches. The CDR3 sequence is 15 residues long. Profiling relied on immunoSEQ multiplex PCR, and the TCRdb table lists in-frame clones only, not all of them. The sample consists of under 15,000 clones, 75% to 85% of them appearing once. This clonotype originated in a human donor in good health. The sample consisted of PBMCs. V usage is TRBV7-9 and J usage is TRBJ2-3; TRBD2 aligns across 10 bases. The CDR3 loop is CASSLLAGDADTQYF. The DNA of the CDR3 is TGTGCCAGCAGCTTACTAGCGGGAGATGCAGATACGCAGTATTTT.